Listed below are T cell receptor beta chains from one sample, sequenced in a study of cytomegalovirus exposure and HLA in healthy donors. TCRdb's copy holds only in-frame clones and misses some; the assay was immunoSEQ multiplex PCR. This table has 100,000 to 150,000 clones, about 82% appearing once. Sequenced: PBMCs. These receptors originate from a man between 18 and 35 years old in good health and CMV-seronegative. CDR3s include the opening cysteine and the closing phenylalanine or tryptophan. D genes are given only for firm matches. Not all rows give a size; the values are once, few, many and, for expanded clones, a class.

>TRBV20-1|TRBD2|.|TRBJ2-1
CSASRTSEQFF
TGCAGTGCCAGTAGGACTAGCGAGCAGTTCTTC
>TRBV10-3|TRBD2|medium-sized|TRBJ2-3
CAISEPGTSGGALTDTQYF
TGTGCCATCAGTGAGCCCGGGACTAGCGGGGGGGCCCTCACAGATACGCAGTATTTT
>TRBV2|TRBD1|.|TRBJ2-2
CASSPRGQRNTGELFF
TGTGCCAGCAGTCCCCGGGGACAGAGGAACACCGGGGAGCTGTTTTTT
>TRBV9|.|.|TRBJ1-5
CASSGGYSNQPQHF
TGTGCCAGCAGCGGCGGGTATAGCAATCAGCCCCAGCATTTT
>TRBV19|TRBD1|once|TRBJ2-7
CASSNQGVASYEQYF
TGTGCCAGTAGTAATCAGGGGGTGGCCTCCTACGAGCAGTACTTC
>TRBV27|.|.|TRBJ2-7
CASSLRHGSPLREQYF
TGTGCCAGCAGTTTGCGACACGGATCACCTCTACGGGAGCAGTACTTC
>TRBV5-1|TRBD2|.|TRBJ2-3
CASSLARTSREDTQYF
TGCGCCAGCAGCTTGGCCCGGACTAGCCGGGAGGATACGCAGTATTTT
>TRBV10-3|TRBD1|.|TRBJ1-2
CAIEQGGYGYTF
TGTGCCATAGAACAGGGGGGCTATGGCTACACCTTC
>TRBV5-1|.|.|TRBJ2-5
CASSLTPPTGQETQYF
TGCGCCAGCAGCTTGACCCCACCGACAGGCCAAGAGACCCAGTACTTC
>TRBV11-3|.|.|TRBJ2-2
CASSSGGQANTGELFF
TGTGCCAGCAGCTCAGGTGGGCAGGCGAACACCGGGGAGCTGTTTTTT
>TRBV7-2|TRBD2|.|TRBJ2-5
CASSFGLAGETQYF
TGTGCCAGCAGCTTCGGACTAGCGGGAGAGACCCAGTACTTC
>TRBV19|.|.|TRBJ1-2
CASSQSPGANYGYTF
TGTGCCAGTAGCCAAAGTCCGGGAGCTAACTATGGCTACACCTTC
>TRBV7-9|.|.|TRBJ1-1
CASSLVDEAFF
TGTGCCAGCAGCTTAGTAGATGAAGCTTTCTTT
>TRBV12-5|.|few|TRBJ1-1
CASEPRGGSNTEAFF
TGTGCTAGTGAACCAAGGGGGGGCAGCAACACTGAAGCTTTCTTT
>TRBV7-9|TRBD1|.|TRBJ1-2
CASTRTGSYGYTF
TGTGCCAGCACCCGGACAGGGTCCTATGGCTACACCTTC
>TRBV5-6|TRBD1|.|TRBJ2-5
CASSLYTGQDQETQYF
TGTGCCAGCAGCTTGTATACCGGACAGGACCAAGAGACCCAGTACTTC
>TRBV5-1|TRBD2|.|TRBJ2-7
CASSLIAGGGYEQYF
TGCGCCAGCAGCTTAATAGCGGGAGGGGGGTACGAGCAGTACTTC
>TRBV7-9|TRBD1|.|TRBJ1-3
CAGDSSSGNTIYF
TGTGCCGGGGACAGCAGCTCTGGAAACACCATATATTTT
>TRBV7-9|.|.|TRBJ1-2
CASSLGVAQGRDYGYTF
TGTGCCAGCAGCCTAGGGGTGGCACAGGGTAGAGACTATGGCTACACCTTC
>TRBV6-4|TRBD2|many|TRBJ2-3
CASSEGLAETDTQYF
TGTGCCAGCAGTGAGGGACTAGCGGAAACAGATACGCAGTATTTT
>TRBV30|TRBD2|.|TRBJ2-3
CAWSVGGRSTDTQYF
TGTGCCTGGAGTGTGGGCGGGAGGAGCACAGATACGCAGTATTTT
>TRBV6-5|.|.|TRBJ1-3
CASSYSQAGNTIYF
TGTGCCAGCAGTTACTCCCAGGCTGGAAACACCATATATTTT
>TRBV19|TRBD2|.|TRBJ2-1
CASSILLESGGEQFF
TGTGCCAGTAGTATCCTGCTTGAGAGCGGGGGGGAGCAGTTCTTC
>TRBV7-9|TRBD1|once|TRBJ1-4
CASSIGTGSEKLFF
TGTGCCAGCAGCATCGGGACAGGGTCCGAAAAACTGTTTTTT
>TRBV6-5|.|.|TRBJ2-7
CASSYFGDYEQYF
TGTGCCAGCAGTTACTTCGGGGATTACGAGCAGTACTTC
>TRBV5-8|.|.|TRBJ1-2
CASSLGLPVNYGYTF
TGTGCCAGCAGCTTGGGTCTGCCGGTTAACTATGGCTACACCTTC
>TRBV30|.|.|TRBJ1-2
CAWSALSGVGYTF
TGTGCCTGGAGTGCCCTATCCGGGGTCGGCTACACCTTC
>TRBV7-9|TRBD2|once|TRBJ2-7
CASSGSGASYEQYF
TGTGCCAGCAGCGGTAGCGGGGCCTCCTACGAGCAGTACTTC
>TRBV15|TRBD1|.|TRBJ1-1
CATSRVQQGFMNTEAFF
TGTGCCACCAGCAGAGTACAACAGGGGTTCATGAACACTGAAGCTTTCTTT
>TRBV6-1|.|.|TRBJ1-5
CATSGEGGPQHF
TGTGCCACCTCGGGGGAGGGGGGGCCCCAGCATTTT
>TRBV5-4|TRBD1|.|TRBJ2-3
CASSPRDRVADTQYF
TGTGCCAGCAGCCCCCGGGACAGGGTGGCAGATACGCAGTATTTT
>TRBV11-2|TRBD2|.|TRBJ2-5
CASSLLGGSGQETQYF
TGTGCCAGCAGCTTACTGGGGGGGTCGGGGCAAGAGACCCAGTACTTC
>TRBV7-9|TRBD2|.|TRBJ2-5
CASSLTGTRGKETQYF
TGTGCCAGCAGCTTAACGGGGACTAGAGGGAAAGAGACCCAGTACTTC
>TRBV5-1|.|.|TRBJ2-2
CASNGQSNTGELFF
TGCGCCAGCAACGGACAGAGCAACACCGGGGAGCTGTTTTTT
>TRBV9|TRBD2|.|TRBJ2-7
CASSPRTSGGPMSYEQYF
TGTGCCAGCAGCCCCCGGACTAGCGGGGGCCCTATGAGCTACGAGCAGTACTTC
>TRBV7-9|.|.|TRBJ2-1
CASSSLSDEQFF
TGTGCCAGCAGCTCGCTTTCGGATGAGCAGTTCTTC
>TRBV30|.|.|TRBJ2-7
CAWNLDPLEQYF
TGTGCCTGGAACCTAGACCCCTTGGAGCAGTACTTC
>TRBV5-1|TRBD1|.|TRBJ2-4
CASSLTGDRVDIQYF
TGCGCCAGCAGCCTCACCGGGGACAGGGTAGACATTCAGTACTTC
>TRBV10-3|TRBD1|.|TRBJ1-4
CATARDRSQKLFF
TGTGCCACCGCCCGGGACAGGTCCCAAAAACTGTTTTTT
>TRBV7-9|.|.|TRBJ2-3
CASSSPGDTDTQYF
TGTGCCAGCAGCTCCCCAGGGGACACAGATACGCAGTATTTT
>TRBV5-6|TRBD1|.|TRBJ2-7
CASSSPGAGGIDEQYF
TGTGCCAGCAGCTCCCCTGGGGCAGGGGGAATCGACGAGCAGTACTTC
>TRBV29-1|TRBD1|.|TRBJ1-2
CSGGTAGYTF
TGCAGCGGTGGGACAGCTGGCTACACCTTC
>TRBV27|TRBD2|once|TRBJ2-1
CASSAISGVYNEQFF
TGTGCCAGCAGTGCCATTAGCGGGGTCTACAATGAGCAGTTCTTC
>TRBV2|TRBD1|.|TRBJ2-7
CASTWTGGGEQYF
TGTGCCAGCACTTGGACAGGGGGCGGCGAGCAGTACTTC